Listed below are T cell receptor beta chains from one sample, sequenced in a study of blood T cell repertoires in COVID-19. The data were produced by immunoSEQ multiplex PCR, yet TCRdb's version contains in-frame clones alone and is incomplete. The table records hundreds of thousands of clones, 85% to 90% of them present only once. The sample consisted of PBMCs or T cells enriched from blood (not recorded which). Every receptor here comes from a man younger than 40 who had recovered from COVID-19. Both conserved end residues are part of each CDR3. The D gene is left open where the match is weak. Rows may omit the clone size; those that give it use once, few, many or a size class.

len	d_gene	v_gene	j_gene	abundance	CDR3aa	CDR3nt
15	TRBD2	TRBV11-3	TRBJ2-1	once	CASSLSGSLGAEQFF	TGTGCCAGCAGCTTAAGCGGGAGCCTCGGGGCTGAGCAGTTCTTC
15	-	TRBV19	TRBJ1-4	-	CASSTQMGAGEKLFF	TGTGCCAGTAGTACGCAGATGGGGGCTGGTGAAAAACTGTTTTTT
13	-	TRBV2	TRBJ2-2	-	CATASENTGELFF	TGTGCCACCGCTAGCGAGAACACCGGGGAGCTGTTTTTT
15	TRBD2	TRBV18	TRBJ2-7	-	CASSRGREDAAEQYF	TGTGCCAGCTCCCGGGGGCGGGAGGACGCCGCCGAGCAGTACTTC
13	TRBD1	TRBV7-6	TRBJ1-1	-	CASSLARGEEAFF	TGTGCCAGCAGCTTGGCCAGGGGGGAAGAAGCTTTCTTT
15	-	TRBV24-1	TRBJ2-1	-	CATSGGRPLAHEQFF	TGTGCCACCAGCGGGGGACGACCTCTAGCCCATGAGCAGTTCTTC
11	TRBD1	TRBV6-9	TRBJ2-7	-	CANSPDREQYF	TGTGCCAACTCACCGGACAGGGAGCAGTACTTC
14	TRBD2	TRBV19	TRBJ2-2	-	CASSKKREAGELFF	TGTGCCAGTAGTAAGAAGCGGGAGGCCGGGGAGCTGTTTTTT
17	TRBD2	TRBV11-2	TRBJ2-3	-	CASSSPLSAGGGDTQYF	TGTGCCAGCAGTTCCCCCCTATCAGCGGGAGGCGGAGATACGCAGTATTTT
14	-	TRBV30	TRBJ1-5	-	CAWSPPGSNQPQHF	TGTGCCTGGAGCCCTCCCGGGAGCAATCAGCCCCAGCATTTT
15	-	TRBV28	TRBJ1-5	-	CASSFSGYSNQPQHF	TGTGCCAGCAGTTTCTCCGGGTATTCCAATCAGCCCCAGCATTTT
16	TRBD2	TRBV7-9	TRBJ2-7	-	CASSPWRLAGVLEQYF	TGTGCCAGCAGCCCCTGGCGACTAGCGGGAGTCCTCGAGCAGTACTTC
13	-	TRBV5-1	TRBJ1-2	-	CASSVDINYGYTF	TGCGCCAGCAGCGTGGACATCAACTATGGCTACACCTTC
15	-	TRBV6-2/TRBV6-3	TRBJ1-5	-	CASSYSHRGNQPQHF	TGTGCCAGCAGTTACTCGCATCGGGGCAATCAGCCCCAGCATTTT
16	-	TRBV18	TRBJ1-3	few	CASSPTGIVAGNTIYF	TGTGCCAGCTCACCTACAGGGATAGTGGCTGGAAACACCATATATTTT
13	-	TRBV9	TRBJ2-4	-	CASSVEESNIQYF	TGTGCCAGCAGCGTAGAGGAGAGCAACATTCAGTACTTC
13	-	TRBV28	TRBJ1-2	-	CASNPGTKYGYTF	TGTGCCAGCAACCCCGGGACAAAATATGGCTACACCTTC
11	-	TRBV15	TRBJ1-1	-	CATSSGTEAFF	TGTGCCACCAGCAGCGGGACAGAAGCTTTCTTT
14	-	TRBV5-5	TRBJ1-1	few	CASSLAAMEAEAFF	TGTGCCAGCAGCTTGGCGGCCATGGAGGCTGAAGCTTTCTTT
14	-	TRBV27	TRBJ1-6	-	CASSLETSDSPLHF	TGTGCCAGCAGCCTCGAGACTTCTGATTCACCCCTCCACTTT
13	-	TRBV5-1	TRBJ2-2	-	CASSLLSTGELFF	TGCGCCAGCAGCTTGCTCTCCACCGGGGAGCTGTTTTTT
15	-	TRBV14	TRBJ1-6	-	CASSRSRGLNSPLHF	TGTGCCAGCAGCCGAAGCAGGGGTTTGAATTCACCCCTCCACTTT
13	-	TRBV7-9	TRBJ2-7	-	CASSSRAGYEQYF	TGTGCCAGCAGTTCCCGGGCGGGGTACGAGCAGTACTTC
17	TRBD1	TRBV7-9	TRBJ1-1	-	CASSSLDREPMNTEAFF	TGTGCCAGCAGCTCTCTGGACAGGGAGCCGATGAACACTGAAGCTTTCTTT
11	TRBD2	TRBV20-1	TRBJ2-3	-	CSAPGGDTQYF	TGCAGTGCTCCGGGGGGGGATACGCAGTATTTT
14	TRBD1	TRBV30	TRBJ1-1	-	CAWSSGTGGTEAFF	TGTGCCTGGAGCTCCGGGACAGGGGGAACTGAAGCTTTCTTT
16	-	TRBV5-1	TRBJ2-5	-	CASSWGRAQGTETQYF	TGCGCCAGCAGCTGGGGGAGGGCACAGGGCACGGAGACCCAGTACTTC
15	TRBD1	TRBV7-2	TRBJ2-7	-	CASSRYRDRTYEQYF	TGTGCCAGCAGCCGTTACCGGGACAGGACCTACGAGCAGTACTTC
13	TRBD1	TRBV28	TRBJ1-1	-	CASRTRQGLEAFF	TGTGCCAGCAGGACTAGACAGGGGCTAGAAGCTTTCTTT
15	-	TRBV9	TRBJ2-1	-	CASSVVLGARDEQFF	TGTGCCAGCAGCGTAGTCCTGGGGGCGCGAGATGAGCAGTTCTTC
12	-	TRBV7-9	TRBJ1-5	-	CASSLGGQPQHF	TGTGCCAGCAGCTTAGGAGGTCAGCCCCAGCATTTT
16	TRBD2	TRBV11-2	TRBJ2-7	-	CASSLGGPGGTYEQYF	TGTGCCAGCAGCTTAGGGGGCCCGGGAGGGACCTACGAGCAGTACTTC
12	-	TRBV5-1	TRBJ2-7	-	CASSFDYYEQYF	TGCGCCAGCAGCTTCGACTACTACGAGCAGTACTTC
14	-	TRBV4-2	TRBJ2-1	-	CASSQDRYYYEQFF	TGTGCCAGCAGCCAAGATCGGTACTACTATGAGCAGTTCTTC
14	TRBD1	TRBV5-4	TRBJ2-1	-	CASSFGQGGFEQFF	TGTGCCAGCAGCTTCGGACAGGGGGGTTTTGAGCAGTTCTTC
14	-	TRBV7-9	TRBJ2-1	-	CASSLGLADNEQFF	TGTGCCAGCAGCTTAGGTTTAGCGGACAATGAGCAGTTCTTC
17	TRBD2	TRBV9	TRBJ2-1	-	CASSVGSDSGSGNEQFF	TGTGCCAGCAGCGTAGGATCTGATAGCGGGAGCGGCAATGAGCAGTTCTTC
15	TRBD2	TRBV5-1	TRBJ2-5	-	CASSFRLAGLETQYF	TGCGCCAGCAGCTTTAGACTAGCGGGACTAGAGACCCAGTACTTC
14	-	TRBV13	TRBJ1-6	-	CASSHDRIPSPLHF	TGTGCCAGCAGCCACGACAGGATTCCGTCACCCCTCCACTTT
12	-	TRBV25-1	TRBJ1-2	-	CASSLGEGGYTF	TGTGCCAGCAGTTTGGGTGAGGGTGGCTACACCTTC
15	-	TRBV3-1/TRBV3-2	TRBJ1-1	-	CASSPRGRGDTEAFF	TGTGCCAGCAGCCCCCGTGGTCGGGGTGACACTGAAGCTTTCTTT
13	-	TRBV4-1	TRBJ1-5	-	CASSQDRNQPQHF	TGCGCCAGCAGCCAAGACAGAAATCAGCCCCAGCATTTT
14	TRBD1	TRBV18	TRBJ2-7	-	CATRPGTGVYEQYF	TGTGCCACCCGACCGGGGACAGGCGTATACGAGCAGTACTTC
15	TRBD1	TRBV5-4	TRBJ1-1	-	CASSLSRDRVTEAFF	TGTGCCAGCAGCTTGTCTCGGGACAGGGTTACTGAAGCTTTCTTT
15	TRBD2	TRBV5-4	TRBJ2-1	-	CASSEGLATYNEQFF	TGTGCCAGCAGCGAGGGACTAGCGACTTACAATGAGCAGTTCTTC
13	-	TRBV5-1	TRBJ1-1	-	CASSPTEDTEAFF	TGCGCCAGCAGCCCGACAGAGGACACTGAAGCTTTCTTT
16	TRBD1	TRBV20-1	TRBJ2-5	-	CSANDLGQGVGETQYF	TGCAGTGCTAATGACCTGGGACAGGGAGTAGGAGAGACCCAGTACTTC
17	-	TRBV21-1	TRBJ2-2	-	CASNRTGARMNTGELFF	TGTGCCAGCAACCGGACAGGGGCACGCATGAACACCGGGGAGCTGTTTTTT
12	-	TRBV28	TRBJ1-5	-	CASSLAYQPQHF	TGTGCCAGCAGTTTGGCATATCAGCCCCAGCATTTT
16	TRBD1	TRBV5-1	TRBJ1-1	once	CASSPGTGETNTEAFF	TGCGCCAGCAGCCCCGGGACAGGGGAAACGAACACTGAAGCTTTCTTT
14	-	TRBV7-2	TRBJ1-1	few	CASTQNPGNTEAFF	TGTGCCAGCACCCAGAACCCGGGGAACACTGAAGCTTTCTTT
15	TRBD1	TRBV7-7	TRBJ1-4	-	CASSPGTGVGEKLFF	TGTGCTAGCAGCCCCGGGACAGGGGTGGGTGAAAAACTGTTTTTT
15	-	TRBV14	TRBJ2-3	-	CASSPLSGSGDTQYF	TGTGCCAGCAGCCCTCTTTCAGGGTCGGGAGATACGCAGTATTTT
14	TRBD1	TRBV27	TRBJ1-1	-	CASSLLGGGTEAFF	TGTGCCAGCAGTTTGTTAGGGGGCGGGACTGAAGCTTTCTTT
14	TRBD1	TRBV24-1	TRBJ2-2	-	CATSGQGNTGELFF	TGTGCCACTTCGGGACAGGGTAACACCGGGGAGCTGTTTTTT